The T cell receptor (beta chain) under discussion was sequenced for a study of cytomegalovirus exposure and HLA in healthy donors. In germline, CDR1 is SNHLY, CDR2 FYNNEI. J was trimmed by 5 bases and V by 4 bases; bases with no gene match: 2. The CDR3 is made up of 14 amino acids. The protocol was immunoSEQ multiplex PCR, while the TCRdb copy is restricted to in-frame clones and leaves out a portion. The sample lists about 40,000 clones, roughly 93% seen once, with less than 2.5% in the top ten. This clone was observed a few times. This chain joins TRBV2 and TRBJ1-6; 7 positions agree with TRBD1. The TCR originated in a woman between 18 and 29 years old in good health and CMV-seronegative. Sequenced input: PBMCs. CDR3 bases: TGTGCCAGCAGTGGGGGACAGAATAATTCACCCCTCCACTTT. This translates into CASSGGQNNSPLHF.